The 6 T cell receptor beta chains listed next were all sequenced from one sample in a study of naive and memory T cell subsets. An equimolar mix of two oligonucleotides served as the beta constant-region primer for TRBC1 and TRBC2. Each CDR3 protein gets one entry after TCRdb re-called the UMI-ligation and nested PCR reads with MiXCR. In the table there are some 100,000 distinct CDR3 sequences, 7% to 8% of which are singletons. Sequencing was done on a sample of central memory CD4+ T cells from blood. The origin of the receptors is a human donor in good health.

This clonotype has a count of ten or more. The CDR3 coding sequence is TGTGCCAGCAGTCCCTCGACCGGGACAAATTATGAAGCTTTCTTT. This gives the protein CASSPSTGTNYEAFF. The chain employs TRBV27 and TRBJ1-1, with D perhaps TRBD1 (6 bases). Trimming pared 5 bases from V and 7 bases from J, leaving 20 bases between. CDR1 MNHEY and CDR2 SMNVEV come from the germline V gene (reference sequence). The length of the CDR3 is 15 residues.

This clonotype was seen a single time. CDR3 sequence: CSAKGPSWSAKNIQYF. In nucleotides, the CDR3 is TGCAGTGCCAAGGGACCTAGCTGGTCGGCCAAAAACATTCAGTACTTC. This chain links TRBV20-1 with TRBJ2-4; D may correspond to TRBD1 or TRBD2 (5 bases each). The CDR3 covers 16 residues. V lost 6 bases and J 1 base, leaving 19 bases between the germline ends. Germline V gives CDR1 DFQATT, CDR2 SNEGSKA (reference sequence).

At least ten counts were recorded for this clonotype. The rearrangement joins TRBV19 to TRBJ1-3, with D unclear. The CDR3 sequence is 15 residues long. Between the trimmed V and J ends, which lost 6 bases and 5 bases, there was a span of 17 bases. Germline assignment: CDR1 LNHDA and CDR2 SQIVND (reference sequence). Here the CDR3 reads CASSTNQQRRNTIYF. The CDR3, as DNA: TGTGCCAGTAGCACTAATCAACAGAGGAGAAACACCATATATTTT.

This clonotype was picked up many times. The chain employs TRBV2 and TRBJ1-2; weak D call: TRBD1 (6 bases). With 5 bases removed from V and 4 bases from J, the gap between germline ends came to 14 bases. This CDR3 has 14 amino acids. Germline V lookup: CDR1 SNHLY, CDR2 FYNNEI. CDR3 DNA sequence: TGTGCCAGCAGTCGCCGGGACACCCTCTATGGCTACACCTTC. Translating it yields CASSRRDTLYGYTF. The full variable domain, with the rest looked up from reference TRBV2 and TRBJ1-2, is EPEVTQTPSHQVTQMGQEVILRCVPISNHLYFYWYRQILGQKVEFLVSFYNNEISEKSEIFDDQFSVERPDGSNFTLKIRSTKLEDSAMYFCASSRRDTLYGYTFGSGTRLTVV.

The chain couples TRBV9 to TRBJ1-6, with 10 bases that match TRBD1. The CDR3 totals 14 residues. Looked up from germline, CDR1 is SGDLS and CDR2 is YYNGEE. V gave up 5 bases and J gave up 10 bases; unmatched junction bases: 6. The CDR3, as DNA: TGTGCCAGCAGATCGGACAGGGGGATGTCACCCCTCCACTTT. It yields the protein CASRSDRGMSPLHF. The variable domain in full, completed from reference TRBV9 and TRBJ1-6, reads DSGVTQTPKHLITATGQRVTLRCSPRSGDLSVYWYQQSLDQGLQFLIQYYNGEERAKGNILERFSAQQFPDLHSELNLSSLELGDSALYFCASRSDRGMSPLHFGNGTRLTVT.

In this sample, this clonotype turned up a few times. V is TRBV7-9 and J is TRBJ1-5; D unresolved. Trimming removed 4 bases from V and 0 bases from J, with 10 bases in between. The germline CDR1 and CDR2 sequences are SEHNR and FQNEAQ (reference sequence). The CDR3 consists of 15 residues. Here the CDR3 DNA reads TGTGCCAGCAGCTCCGCGGAGAATAGCAATCAGCCCCAGCATTTT. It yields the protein CASSSAENSNQPQHF.